The 14 T cell receptor beta chains given below trace back to one sample, sequenced in a study of T-cell memory formation after mild COVID-19. TCRdb reprocessed the 5' RACE reads with MiXCR, giving one entry per CDR3 protein. This table holds about 310,000 distinct CDR3 sequences, roughly 19% found once. Material: PBMCs or a T cell subset sorted from them (not recorded which). Receptor source: a man between 18 and 35 years old who had mild COVID-19 (a few samples of this study predate the infection). Cell type and time point are not known.

V and J are TRBV28 and TRBJ2-7; D is possibly TRBD1 or TRBD2 (5 bases each). Germline V gene sequence: CDR1 MDHEN, CDR2 SYDVKM. V was trimmed by 4 bases and J by 2 bases, leaving 15 bases between them. The CDR3 contains 15 residues. The chain's CDR3 is CASSSRVLRAYEQYV. The CDR3 coding sequence is TGTGCCAGCAGTTCCAGGGTATTGAGGGCCTACGAGCAGTACGTC.

The V call is TRBV2, the J call TRBJ1-4; no firm D call. CDR1 is SNHLY, CDR2 FYNNEI, per germline. Between the trimmed V and J ends, which lost 10 bases and 5 bases, there was a span of 5 bases. CDR3 length: 10 amino acids. The CDR3 reads CATQNEKLFF. CDR3 bases: TGTGCCACCCAGAATGAAAAACTGTTTTTT.

This clonotype was found a few times. The chain uses TRBV18 and TRBJ2-7, with 14 bases matching TRBD2. The CDR3 spans 14 residues. The germline CDR1 and CDR2 sequences are KGHSH and LQKENI. The trim removed 4 bases at V and 6 bases at J, leaving 2 bases unmatched. CDR3 DNA: TGTGCCAGCTCACAAGGACTAGCGGGAGGCGAGCAGTACTTC. This sequence encodes CASSQGLAGGEQYF. The entire variable domain, with the rest obtained from reference TRBV18 and TRBJ2-7, is as follows: NAGVMQNPRHLVRRRGQEARLRCSPMKGHSHVYWYRQLPEEGLKFMVYLQKENIIDESGMPKERFSAEFPKEGPSILRIQQVVRGDSAAYFCASSQGLAGGEQYFGPGTRLTVT.

This clonotype has only a few counts. This chain connects TRBV7-9 to TRBJ2-3, with D tentatively TRBD1 (6 bases). This CDR3 has 15 residues. Trimming took off 2 bases at V and 1 base at J, with 10 bases between the two ends. The V gene's germline CDR1 is SEHNR and CDR2 FQNEAQ (reference sequence). In DNA form, the CDR3 reads TGTGCCAGCAGCTTATCACAGGGCGGCACAGATACGCAGTATTTT. The encoded protein is CASSLSQGGTDTQYF.

The rearrangement uses TRBV20-1 and TRBJ2-5; D possibly corresponds to TRBD1 (6 bases). The CDR3 extends over 15 amino acids. V was pared by 3 bases and J by 7 bases, with 21 bases between. Germline V gives CDR1 DFQATT, CDR2 SNEGSKA (reference sequence). CDR3 bases: TGCAGTGCTAGGGGGAGTGGGGGCCCCTCGGGGACCCAGTACTTC. Its protein is CSARGSGGPSGTQYF.

The chain joins TRBV9 to TRBJ2-2, with 7 bases matching TRBD2. Germline-derived CDR1 and CDR2 are SGDLS and YYNGEE. Trimming removed 0 bases from V and 4 bases from J; junction bases left unmatched: 3. This CDR3 contains 15 residues. CDR3: CASSVGPGGTGELFF. In DNA form, the CDR3 reads TGTGCCAGCAGCGTAGGCCCGGGAGGCACCGGGGAGCTGTTTTTT.

This clonotype was picked up a small number of times. This chain joins TRBV5-1 and TRBJ2-1; 10 bases are shared with TRBD1. Per the germline V gene, CDR1 is SGHRS and CDR2 is YFSETQ. The CDR3 has 14 residues. With 0 bases clipped from V and 10 bases from J, the junction kept 4 bases outside the gene matches. This CDR3 reads CASSLGQGAKEQFF. The CDR3 nucleotides are TGCGCCAGCAGCTTGGGACAGGGGGCAAAGGAGCAGTTCTTC.

Here the CDR3 DNA reads TGTGCCAGCAGTCCAGCGGTGTCCTACGAGCAGTACGTC. It encodes CASSPAVSYEQYV. The chain links TRBV7-9 to TRBJ2-7, with D maybe TRBD2 (5 bases). The germline V gene encodes CDR1 SEHNR and CDR2 FQNEAQ (reference sequence). V was pared by 6 bases and J by 1 base, with 10 bases between. The CDR3 spans 13 residues.

This clonotype was counted between two and nine times. The chain joins TRBV7-9 to TRBJ1-4; D is perhaps TRBD1 (5 bases). Germline loops: CDR1 SEHNR, CDR2 FQNEAQ (reference sequence). V lost 4 bases and J lost 5, with 11 bases in between. The CDR3 has 14 residues. This CDR3 is CASSSSGVNEKLFF. The CDR3 DNA reads as TGTGCCAGCAGCTCGTCGGGGGTGAATGAAAAACTGTTTTTT.

The chain joins TRBV28 to TRBJ2-1, with D possibly matching TRBD2 (7 bases). The V end lost 8 bases, the J end lost 9 bases, and 11 bases lay between the germline ends. Per the germline V gene, CDR1 is MDHEN and CDR2 is SYDVKM. The CDR3 consists of 11 residues. Here the CDR3 reads CASGGAGEQFF. CDR3 nucleotide sequence: TGTGCCAGCGGGGGGGCGGGTGAGCAGTTCTTC.

The V call is TRBV6-5, the J call TRBJ1-1; 7 bases are a match to TRBD1. V shed 7 bases, J shed 1 base, and the junction held 9 bases outside the gene matches. This CDR3 spans 15 amino acids. In germline, CDR1 is MNHEY, CDR2 SVGAGI. This CDR3 is CASMDERGRNTEAFF. CDR3 nucleotides: TGTGCCAGCATGGATGAGAGGGGGCGGAACACTGAAGCTTTCTTT.

The gene calls are TRBV6-5 and TRBJ2-3, with TRBD1 identical over 7 bases. The V gene end was trimmed by 4 bases and the J gene end by 6 bases; junction bases not matched to a gene: 7. This CDR3 is 14 amino acids long. Per the germline V gene, CDR1 is MNHEY and CDR2 is SVGAGI. The CDR3 bases are TGTGCCAGCAGTTCCCAGACAGGGTGGGATACGCAGTATTTT. It specifies CASSSQTGWDTQYF.

The chain is built from TRBV14 and TRBJ2-7; D remains ambiguous. The V and J ends lost 1 base and 4 bases respectively, with 8 bases between them. Germline CDR1 SGHDN, CDR2 FVKESK. The CDR3 has 13 residues. The CDR3 nucleotides are TGTGCCAGCAGCCAAGTACACACGTACGAGCAGTACTTC. Protein: CASSQVHTYEQYF.

The chain couples TRBV6-5 to TRBJ1-1; 8 bases align to TRBD1. V shed 5 bases, J shed 7 bases, and the junction held 6 bases outside the gene matches. The germline gives CDR1 MNHEY, CDR2 SVGAGI. The CDR3 spans 13 residues. CDR3 protein: CASSRQGTVEAFF. The CDR3 nucleotides are TGTGCCAGCAGTCGACAGGGGACGGTTGAAGCTTTCTTT.